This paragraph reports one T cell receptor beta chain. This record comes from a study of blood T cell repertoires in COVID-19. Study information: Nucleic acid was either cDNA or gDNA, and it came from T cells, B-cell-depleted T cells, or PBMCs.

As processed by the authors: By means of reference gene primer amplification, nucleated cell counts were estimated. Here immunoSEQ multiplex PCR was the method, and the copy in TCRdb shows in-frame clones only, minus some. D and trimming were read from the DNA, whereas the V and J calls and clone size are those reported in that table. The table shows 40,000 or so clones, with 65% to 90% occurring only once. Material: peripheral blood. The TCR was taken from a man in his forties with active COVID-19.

CDR3 nucleotides: TGTGCCAGCAGCTTAGAGACAGGGGGGTTGACAGATACGCAGTATTTT. It encodes CASSLETGGLTDTQYF. The chain is built from TRBV7-6 and TRBJ2-3; 9 bases are a match to TRBD1. Germline V gives CDR1 SGHVS, CDR2 FNYEAQ. The trim removed 1 base at V and 3 bases at J, leaving 5 bases unmatched. The CDR3 runs to 16 residues.